This T cell receptor (beta chain) stems from a study of CD4 T cells in lung cancer (dated 2019 in TCRdb). Study-level background: In the study, blood T cells from NSCLC patients were screened for responses to candidate mutation-encoded neoepitopes, and neoantigen-specific CD4+ T-cell clones and TCRs were isolated. A handful of patients undergoing curative-intent resections for stage I-III non-small cell lung cancer provided the tumor and non-adjacent lung tissue. Aged 60 to 69 when blood was donated, the resected patients, most of whom were former smokers, had either lung adenocarcinoma or squamous cell carcinoma. Treatments received by the patients before blood donation included platinum chemotherapy, and some patients received nivolumab or pembrolizumab. The frequency of neoantigen-specific clonotypes in tumor resections, non-adjacent lung and cultured T-cell products was followed using TCRB deep sequencing.

Taken from cysteine to phenylalanine, the CDR3 has 13 residues. CDR3 DNA only is kept here, 39 bases in frame from base 1. For CDR1 and CDR2, the germline V gene (reference sequence) lists PRHDT and FYEKMQ. Between the V and J ends, shortened by 7 bases and 6 bases respectively, the junction contains 16 bases. Beyond this particular receptor, the publication reports: Rather than memory responses to the cancer, some blood-derived responses might reflect cross-reactivity or in vitro priming of naive T cells.

From the same resection, non-adjacent lung tissue was collected as far as possible from the malignant lesion, at a distance of at least 3 cm. With regard to this clone: Its antigen is unknown. Base qualities are not recorded, but no much larger clone differs from it by a single base.

Libraries were prepared through the immunoSEQ multiplex PCR assay. Qiagen DNeasy or QIAamp micro DNA kits were used to isolate DNA, and the Adaptive Biotechnology human TCRB sequencing kit was used to sequence TCRB. Sequencing of TCRB libraries was performed on an Illumina MiSeq. From the authors' description of their analysis: The kit provider's software was used to analyze TCRB sequence data, and Fisher's exact test was applied to assess tumor enrichment of clonotype templates. TCRdb took this table from immuneACCESS and kept in-frame rearrangements with V and J called. Such tables lack part of the clones; where checked against another copy, unresolved V genes explain under half of the gap, and the rest is unexplained. V and J calls plus clone size are reproduced from that table; the DNA served to infer D and trimming. The sample table contains approximately 11,000 clones; only one count was recorded for over 65% of them. The ten largest clonotypes hold approximately 15% of the sample.

The chain is assembled from TRBV13 and TRBJ2-7; a weak D assignment points to TRBD2 (5 bases agree). This receptor was identified in a man in his sixties with non-small cell lung cancer. Sequenced: normal lung tissue taken away from the tumor. Here the CDR3 is given as CASTNPNEGEQYF. The base sequence is TGTGCCAGCACCAACCCCAACGAGGGCGAGCAGTACTTC.